This TCR beta chain was retrieved from a study of beta chain features in type 1 diabetes. Across the study: Over all samples combined, some 110 million sorted cells were examined.

Germline V gene lookup returns CDR1 SGHTA and CDR2 FQGTGA. CDR3 length equals 13 residues. V lost 4 bases and J lost 1, with 8 bases in between. Every isolated RNA sample was fully reverse transcribed, so sequencing captured expressed TCRB transcripts. Only in-frame clones appear in the TCRdb table, and some are missing; sequencing was by immunoSEQ multiplex PCR. Of some 290,000 clones in the sample, about 13% are singletons; the top ten hold about 0.017%. General study results and limits: Comparison showed that naive, central memory and Treg TCRB repertoires appeared more similar among patients than among healthy donors. Shorter TCRB CDR3s, moderately but significantly so, marked every one of the four CD4+ subsets in Type 1 diabetes patients.

Points on this clone: The target antigen is unknown.

The TCR sequence derives from a young man with type 1 diabetes. The sequencing input was naive CD4+ T cells from blood. J is TRBJ2-7 and V is TRBV7-3; tentative D call: TRBD1 (5 bases). The CDR3 loop reads CASSSPGSYEQYF. DNA for the CDR3: TGTGCCAGCAGCTCTCCAGGGTCCTACGAGCAGTACTTC.